These 28 T cell receptor beta chains were sequenced from one sample in a study of CD4 T cell repertoires and nickel (dated by TCRdb to about 2020). Receptor amplification or capture employed RT-PCR. Sequencing used an Illumina MiSeq. TCRdb ran its own pipeline on the public reads, namely fastp trimming at Q25 and MiXCR clone calling, and kept in-frame beta chains. Each record represents a unique CDR3 protein, reported with the most common genes and DNA among its rows. Recorded for this sample are about 270 distinct CDR3 sequences; 60% to 80% of them occurred a single time. 9.5% to 15% of the sample belongs to the ten largest clones. The sequencing input was CD4+ T cells from blood, not recorded whether cultured. The receptors stem from a human donor in a nickel allergy study, with or without nickel allergy (not recorded which). It is not recorded whether this sample comes from one donor or several.

The rearrangement joins TRBV20-1 to TRBJ2-7; 9 positions match TRBD1. Germline loops: CDR1 DFQATT, CDR2 SNEGSKA (reference sequence). The CDR3 contains 13 residues. Trimming at V came to 3 bases and at J to 4 bases, leaving 4 bases not matched to a gene. The CDR3 sequence is CSARGQGGYEQYF. CDR3 in DNA: TGCAGTGCTAGGGGACAGGGTGGGTACGAGCAGTACTTC.

The chain carries TRBV27 and TRBJ2-2; weak D call: TRBD1 (6 bases). Germline-derived CDR1 and CDR2 are MNHEY and SMNVEV (reference sequence). The CDR3 contains 14 residues. The V and J ends lost 6 bases and 5 bases respectively, with 13 bases between them. The CDR3 region is CASSLRGRTGELFF. CDR3 nucleotide sequence: TGTGCCAGCAGCCTCAGGGGTAGGACCGGGGAGCTGTTTTTT.

V is TRBV29-1 and J is TRBJ1-2; D may be TRBD1 (6 bases). The germline CDR1 and CDR2 sequences are SQVTM and ANQGSEA. Trimming removed 6 bases from V and 3 bases from J, with 14 bases in between. The CDR3 loop spans 13 amino acids. CDR3 sequence (DNA): TGCAGCGTCCAACTACAGGGCCACTATGGCTACACCTTC. Amino acids: CSVQLQGHYGYTF.

The table lists this clonotype with a count of one. The gene calls are TRBV28 and TRBJ2-7, with a tentative D call TRBD1 (5 bases). The CDR3 extends over 12 amino acids. CDR1 is MDHEN, CDR2 SYDVKM, per germline. The ends were cut back, 7 bases at V and 3 bases at J, with 10 bases in the middle. The CDR3 is CASKTDSYEQYF. DNA for the CDR3: TGTGCCAGCAAGACAGACAGCTACGAGCAGTACTTC.

This clonotype was observed a handful of times. The rearrangement uses TRBV12-3 or TRBV12-4 and TRBJ2-7; D is perhaps TRBD2 (5 bases). The ends were cut back, 5 bases at V and 4 bases at J, with 15 bases in the middle. The CDR3 extends over 14 amino acids. In DNA form, the CDR3 reads TGTGCCAGCAGTGTAACCGGGATTCAATACGAGCAGTACTTC. Amino acid sequence: CASSVTGIQYEQYF.

This chain links TRBV4-3 with TRBJ2-1; D unresolved. Germline values: CDR1 LGHNA, CDR2 YSLEER. With 2 bases removed from V and 5 bases from J, the gap between germline ends came to 7 bases. This CDR3 has 13 amino acids. The CDR3 DNA sequence: TGCGCCAGCAGCCAACCTGGCCACAATGAGCAGTTCTTC. Its protein product is CASSQPGHNEQFF.

The J gene is TRBJ1-1, the V gene TRBV15; D unresolved. Germline V gene lookup returns CDR1 LNHNV and CDR2 YYDKDF (reference sequence). CDR3 length: 16 amino acids. Deletions cut 1 base from V and 1 base from J, with 13 bases between. This chain's CDR3 is CATSRARSQANTEAFF. The CDR3 DNA reads as TGTGCCACCAGCAGAGCCCGGAGCCAGGCGAACACTGAAGCTTTCTTT.

The sample holds one count of this clonotype. This chain connects TRBV5-6 to TRBJ1-5; TRBD1 might be the D (5 bases). Trimming stripped 3 bases from V and 4 bases from J, with 20 bases between. The CDR3 sequence is 17 residues long. The germline V gene has CDR1 SGHDT and CDR2 YYEEEE. The CDR3 DNA reads as TGTGCCAGCAGCTCCGGGGTGGGGACGTGGAAAAATCAGCCCCAGCATTTT. It encodes CASSSGVGTWKNQPQHF. Filled out from reference TRBV5-6 and TRBJ1-5, the complete variable domain reads DAGVTQSPTHLIKTRGQQVTLRCSPKSGHDTVSWYQQALGQGPQFIFQYYEEEERQRGNFPDRFSGHQFPNYSSELNVNALLLGDSALYLCASSSGVGTWKNQPQHFGDGTRLSIL.

This clonotype turned up a few times. V and J are TRBV6-2 or TRBV6-3 and TRBJ1-1; a weak D match, TRBD1 (5 bases). The CDR3 sequence is 15 residues long. Germline CDR1 is MNHEY and CDR2 is SVGEGT. V shed 0 bases and J shed 4 bases, with 12 bases lying between them. The CDR3 sequence is CASSYSRGKVTEAFF. In DNA form, the CDR3 reads TGTGCCAGCAGTTACTCGCGGGGGAAGGTCACTGAAGCTTTCTTT.

The V gene is TRBV20-1, the J gene TRBJ2-1; 11 positions agree with TRBD2. CDR1 and CDR2 (germline): DFQATT, SNEGSKA (reference sequence). The ends lost 4 bases at V and 6 bases at J; junction bases unmatched: 5. The CDR3 has 14 residues. The CDR3 sequence is CSAISGGAFNEQFF. CDR3 bases: TGCAGTGCTATTAGCGGGGGGGCTTTCAATGAGCAGTTCTTC.

The gene calls are TRBV4-3 and TRBJ1-2, with a possible D match to TRBD1 (6 bases). Trimming left V 1 base short and J 2 bases short, with 14 bases between. Germline V gene sequence: CDR1 LGHNA, CDR2 YSLEER. CDR3 size: 16 residues. DNA for the CDR3: TGCGCCAGCAGCCAAGGGAGACAGGCGAGAAACTATGGCTACACCTTC. Its protein is CASSQGRQARNYGYTF.

Turning to this clonotype: Germline is not matched at one junction end, which may reflect a read error. V and J are TRBV7-7 and TRBJ1-1; no clear D gene. Germline V gene sequence: CDR1 SSHAT, CDR2 FNYEAQ (reference sequence). The CDR3 totals 13 residues. The chain's CDR3 is CASSFGVGTEAFF. Here the CDR3 DNA reads TGTGCTAGCAGCTTTGGGGTGGGCACTGAAGCTTTCTTT.

This clonotype was counted only a few times. V usage is TRBV7-8 and J usage is TRBJ2-1; 8 positions agree with TRBD2. Germline assignment: CDR1 SGHVS and CDR2 FQNEAQ. J was trimmed by 4 bases and V by 5 bases; bases with no gene match: 7. This CDR3 comprises 15 residues. In DNA, the CDR3 is TGTGCCAGCAGCGACCGGGGGGGCCGGTACAATGAGCAGTTCTTC. It codes for CASSDRGGRYNEQFF.

This clonotype was counted only a few times. This rearrangement joins TRBV20-1 to TRBJ2-7; tentative D call: TRBD1 (5 bases). The CDR3 extends over 11 amino acids. Trimming took off 7 bases at V and 2 bases at J, with 9 bases between the two ends. Per germline, CDR1 DFQATT and CDR2 SNEGSKA (reference sequence). This chain's CDR3 is CSGRATYEQYF. The CDR3 DNA sequence: TGCAGTGGCAGGGCCACCTACGAGCAGTACTTC.

This sequence joins TRBV5-1 and TRBJ2-1; TRBD2 matches at 10 bases. With 2 bases clipped from V and 10 bases from J, the junction kept 12 bases outside the gene matches. Germline V gives CDR1 SGHRS, CDR2 YFSETQ. The CDR3 has 16 amino acids. CDR3 protein: CASSLPRSGGAEEQFF. The CDR3 DNA reads as TGCGCCAGCAGCTTACCACGGAGCGGGGGGGCAGAGGAGCAGTTCTTC.

This clonotype was seen more than once but under ten times. This chain connects TRBV28 to TRBJ1-2, with no clear D. CDR3 length: 14 residues. The ends were cut back, 6 bases at V and 0 bases at J, with 11 bases in the middle. The germline CDR1 and CDR2 sequences are MDHEN and SYDVKM. The CDR3 sequence is CASRDPRSNYGYTF. The CDR3 nucleotides are TGTGCCAGCAGAGATCCACGATCTAACTATGGCTACACCTTC.

This chain joins TRBV19 and TRBJ1-5; D is unresolved. Trimming left V 7 bases short and J 0 bases short, with 10 bases between. Germline CDR1 reads LNHDA; CDR2 reads SQIVND (reference sequence). This CDR3 contains 14 residues. The CDR3 region is CASKRVHSNQPQHF. CDR3 coding DNA: TGTGCCAGTAAGAGAGTTCATAGCAATCAGCCCCAGCATTTT.

This clonotype has only a few counts. The chain joins TRBV7-9 to TRBJ1-2; D is unclear. V gave up 7 bases and J gave up 4 bases, with 13 bases separating them. The CDR3 covers 13 residues. The germline V gene encodes CDR1 SEHNR and CDR2 FQNEAQ (reference sequence). This CDR3 is CASTLPRLYGYTF. The CDR3 bases are TGTGCCAGCACCCTCCCCCGACTCTATGGCTACACCTTC. Full variable domain (missing parts from reference TRBV7-9 and TRBJ1-2): DTGVSQNPRHKITKRGQNVTFRCDPISEHNRLYWYRQTLGQGPEFLTYFQNEAQLEKSRLLSDRFSAERPKGSFSTLEIQRTEQGDSAMYLCASTLPRLYGYTFGSGTRLTVV.

V is TRBV19 and J is TRBJ1-2, with D hard to call. CDR1 is LNHDA, CDR2 SQIVND, per germline (reference sequence). Trimming shortened V by 4 bases and J by 8 bases, and 14 bases separated the two germline ends. CDR3 length equals 13 residues. Written as DNA, the CDR3 is TGTGCCAGTAGTAAGGGCGGATTGGGCGGCTACACCTTC. This gives the protein CASSKGGLGGYTF.

The rearrangement links TRBV4-2 to TRBJ1-2, with D tentatively TRBD1 (6 bases). The V gene lost 2 bases and the J gene lost 7 bases, with 11 bases spanning the gap. The CDR3 consists of 13 residues. From germline, CDR1 is LGHNA and CDR2 YNFKEQ. This CDR3 reads CASSQMGHTGYTF. As DNA, the CDR3 is TGTGCCAGCAGCCAAATGGGACACACTGGCTACACCTTC.

The V call is TRBV6-5, the J call TRBJ1-1; 10 bases map to TRBD1. The germline V gene has CDR1 MNHEY and CDR2 SVGAGI. CDR3 length: 14 residues. Trimming removed 4 bases from V and 4 bases from J; junction bases left unmatched: 3. The DNA for the CDR3 is TGTGCCAGCAGTTTCCGGGACAGGGGCACTGAAGCTTTCTTT. Translation: CASSFRDRGTEAFF.

The chain is built from TRBV29-1 and TRBJ2-7, with 9 bases that match TRBD1. The CDR3 contains 14 residues. J gave up 3 bases and V 5 bases, and 8 bases lay outside the gene matches. The germline gives CDR1 SQVTM, CDR2 ANQGSEA. The CDR3 loop reads CSVPLPGQGYEQYF. The CDR3 DNA reads as TGCAGCGTTCCACTCCCGGGACAGGGCTACGAGCAGTACTTC.

The V call is TRBV28, the J call TRBJ1-1; tentatively, D is TRBD1 (5 bases). CDR3 size: 14 residues. Germline V gene lookup returns CDR1 MDHEN and CDR2 SYDVKM. V was cut by 7 bases and J by 11 bases, with 23 bases left in between. The CDR3 coding sequence is TGTGCCAGCACCTACCCCGGGCAGGGTGGGGCGGCTTTCTTT. Amino acid sequence: CASTYPGQGGAAFF.

The genes are TRBV10-3 and TRBJ2-3, with 8 bases aligning to TRBD1. J lost 6 bases, V lost 0 bases, and 5 bases had no gene match. The CDR3 contains 15 residues. Germline V gene lookup returns CDR1 ENHRY and CDR2 SYGVKD. The CDR3 region has the DNA TGTGCCATCAGTGAGTCCCAGGGGGCGACGGATACGCAGTATTTT. As protein: CAISESQGATDTQYF.

The gene calls are TRBV12-3 or TRBV12-4 and TRBJ2-7; TRBD1 matches 11 bases. The CDR3 is 14 residues long. V shed 7 bases, J shed 3 bases, and the junction held 5 bases outside the gene matches. DNA for the CDR3: TGTGCCAGCAACTCCGGGACAGGGGGCTACGAGCAGTACTTC. It encodes CASNSGTGGYEQYF.

This clonotype turned up a few times. This rearrangement joins TRBV7-8 to TRBJ1-4, with D perhaps matching TRBD1 (6 bases). CDR1 is SGHVS and CDR2 is FQNEAQ in the germline V gene. The CDR3 loop spans 15 amino acids. V gave up 5 bases and J gave up 0 bases, with 10 bases separating them. CDR3 region: CASSGTGTTNEKLFF. The CDR3 DNA is TGTGCCAGCAGCGGTACAGGGACAACTAATGAAAAACTGTTTTTT.

J is TRBJ2-7 and V is TRBV7-8, with a possible D match to TRBD2 (5 bases). This CDR3 region has 14 residues. Germline CDR1 SGHVS, CDR2 FQNEAQ. V lost 3 bases to trimming and J lost 3 bases, with 12 bases between them. The DNA of the CDR3 is TGTGCCAGCAGCTTCGCTCTTGGGAGCTACGAGCAGTACTTC. As protein: CASSFALGSYEQYF.

The genes are TRBV28 and TRBJ2-5, with TRBD1 matching over 8 bases. The V gene end was trimmed by 5 bases and the J gene end by 2 bases; junction bases not matched to a gene: 10. The CDR3 contains 16 residues. Germline CDR1 MDHEN, CDR2 SYDVKM. Here the CDR3 DNA reads TGTGCCAGCAGTACAACACGGACAGGGTGGCAAGAGACCCAGTACTTC. Amino acid sequence: CASSTTRTGWQETQYF.